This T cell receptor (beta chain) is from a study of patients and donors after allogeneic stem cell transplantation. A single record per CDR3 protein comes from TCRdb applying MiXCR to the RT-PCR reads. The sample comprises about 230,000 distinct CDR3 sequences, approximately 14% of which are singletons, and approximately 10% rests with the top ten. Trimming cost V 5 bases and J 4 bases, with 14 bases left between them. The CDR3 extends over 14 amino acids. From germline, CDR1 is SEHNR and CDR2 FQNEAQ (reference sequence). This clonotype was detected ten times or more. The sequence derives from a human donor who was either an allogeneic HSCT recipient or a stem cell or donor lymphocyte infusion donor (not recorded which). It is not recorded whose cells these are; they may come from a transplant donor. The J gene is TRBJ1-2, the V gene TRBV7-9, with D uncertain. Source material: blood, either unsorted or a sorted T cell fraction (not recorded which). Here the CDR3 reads CASSPLEQSYGYTF. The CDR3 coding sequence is TGTGCCAGCAGCCCGCTGGAACAGTCCTATGGCTACACCTTC.